A selection of T cell receptor beta chains follows, all from one sample in a study of technical replicates of blood from a handful of donors. Only in-frame clones appear in the TCRdb table, and some are missing; sequencing was by immunoSEQ multiplex PCR. The table has some 70,000 clones, just under 97% seen once. Sequenced material: T cells isolated from PBMCs. Receptors originate from a human donor in good health. CDR3s include the opening cysteine and the closing phenylalanine or tryptophan. The D gene is left open where the match is weak. Rows may omit the clone size; those that give it use once, few, many or a size class.

>NA|TRBV7-6|TRBJ1-5|TRBD1
TGTGCCAGCAGCCCCGGACAGGGGGCAGGTCAGCCCCAGCATTTT
CASSPGQGAGQPQHF
>NA|TRBV5-1|TRBJ2-5|NA
TGCGCCAGCAGCTTTGCCCCGGTGGAGACCCAGTACTTC
CASSFAPVETQYF
>NA|TRBV7-2|TRBJ2-3|TRBD2
TGTGCCAGCAGCTTTAGATCCCTAGCGGAGGGGTTCACAGATACGCAGTATTTT
CASSFRSLAEGFTDTQYF
>NA|TRBV28|TRBJ1-5|NA
TGTGCCAGCATCCCAGGGGTTAATCAGCCCCAGCATTTT
CASIPGVNQPQHF
>NA|TRBV20-1|TRBJ2-3|NA
TGCAGTGCTTCCTCCACAGATACGCAGTATTTT
CSASSTDTQYF
>NA|TRBV6-5|TRBJ2-7|TRBD1
TGTGCCAGCAGTCTAGCAGGGGGTATTCCCTACGAGCAGTACTTC
CASSLAGGIPYEQYF
>few|TRBV5-4|TRBJ1-1|NA
TGTGCCAGCAGCGTGACAGCAAACTCCGGTGGAGCTTTCTTT
CASSVTANSGGAFF
>NA|TRBV27|TRBJ2-3|NA
TGTGCCAGCAGTTCCATGGGGCTGACAGATACGCAGTATTTT
CASSSMGLTDTQYF
>NA|TRBV4-1|TRBJ1-5|TRBD1
TGCGCCAGCAGCCATGACAGGGGTCAGCCCCAGCATTTT
CASSHDRGQPQHF
>NA|TRBV6-1|TRBJ1-1|TRBD1
TGTGCCAGCAGTGAATGGAACAGGGGGACCGCTCGGGCTTTCTTT
CASSEWNRGTARAFF
>NA|TRBV21-1|TRBJ2-1|NA
TGTGCCAGCAGCGGCAGGACTAGGTTTTCCTACAATGAGCAGTTCTTC
CASSGRTRFSYNEQFF
>once|TRBV5-1|TRBJ2-5|NA
TGCGCCAGCAGACGTATGACGCGAGCGCGCCAAGAGACCCAGTACTTC
CASRRMTRARQETQYF
>NA|TRBV5-1|TRBJ2-7|NA
TGCGCCAGCAGTACTGGCTCCTACGAGCAGTACTTC
CASSTGSYEQYF
>NA|TRBV27|TRBJ2-7|NA
TGTGCCAGCAGTCCCTCTATGGACAGTCCCTACGAGCAGTACTTC
CASSPSMDSPYEQYF
>NA|TRBV6-6|TRBJ1-1|NA
TGTGCCAGCACTCCCGGTTCGGGGGCTTTCTTT
CASTPGSGAFF
>NA|TRBV18|TRBJ1-4|NA
TGTGCCAGCTCAACCGGGGAAAAACTGTTTTTT
CASSTGEKLFF
>NA|TRBV27|TRBJ1-5|NA
TGTGCCAGCAGTTTAAGCCAAGGCGGGCCCCAGCATTTT
CASSLSQGGPQHF
>NA|TRBV5-8|TRBJ2-2|TRBD1
TGTGCCAGCAGCTACCGGGACAGGGCAGGCGGGGAGCTGTTTTTT
CASSYRDRAGGELFF
>once|TRBV29-1|TRBJ2-2|TRBD2
TGCAGCGTTGTGTTAGCGGGAGGGCCTAGGGGGCTAACCGGGGAGCTGTTTTTT
CSVVLAGGPRGLTGELFF
>once|TRBV28|TRBJ1-1|NA
TGTGCCAGCAGTTTCCCTTCACCCCGGACTCTGAACACTGAAGCTTTCTTT
CASSFPSPRTLNTEAFF
>NA|TRBV9|TRBJ1-3|NA
TGTGCCAGCAGCGTAACGACTGTGAGCTCTGGAAACACCATATATTTT
CASSVTTVSSGNTIYF
>NA|TRBV19|TRBJ2-5|NA
TGTGCCAGTAGGCGGAGGGGAGAGACCCAGTACTTC
CASRRRGETQYF
>NA|TRBV2|TRBJ1-4|NA
TGTGCCTCGCAAGGGGCAGGGGAAAAACTGTTTTTT
CASQGAGEKLFF
>NA|TRBV5-1|TRBJ2-1|NA
TGCGCCAGCAGCCCCGAGGACAATGAGCAGTTCTTC
CASSPEDNEQFF
>NA|TRBV7-6|TRBJ1-4|NA
TGTGCCAGCAGCGCCGCTAGCGAAAAACTGTTTTTT
CASSAASEKLFF
>NA|TRBV6-1|TRBJ1-2|NA
TGTGCCAGCAGTGACGCAACAGGACCAGATGGCTACACCTTC
CASSDATGPDGYTF
>NA|TRBV6-1|TRBJ1-1|NA
TGTGCCAGCAGTGAAGTGACAGCACCTGAAGCTTTCTTT
CASSEVTAPEAFF
>NA|TRBV21-1|TRBJ1-2|NA
TGTGCCAGCAGAATAAAATCGATGACAGACGACGTATACCTCAACTATGGCTACACCTTC
CASRIKSMTDDVYLNYGYTF
>NA|TRBV2|TRBJ2-1|NA
TGTGCCAGCAGTGACCGGGACACCTACAATGAGCAGTTCTTC
CASSDRDTYNEQFF
>NA|TRBV30|TRBJ2-3|NA
TGTGGTTCCCGACAGAGATTGGGCACAGATACGCAGTATTTT
CGSRQRLGTDTQYF
>NA|TRBV19|TRBJ1-2|NA
TGTGCCAGTAGTGAGAGGCAGGGCTACACCTTC
CASSERQGYTF
>NA|TRBV5-1|TRBJ2-5|TRBD2
TGCGCCAGCAGCCAGTCAGTCGGGACTAGTCAAGAGACCCAGTACTTC
CASSQSVGTSQETQYF
>NA|TRBV19|TRBJ2-1|TRBD1
TGTGCCAGTAGTGTCACAGGGGGCTCCTACAATGAGCAGTTCTTC
CASSVTGGSYNEQFF
>NA|TRBV5-4|TRBJ1-1|NA
TGTGCCAGCAGCTTGGCACAGCAAGCTTTCTTT
CASSLAQQAFF
>NA|TRBV30|TRBJ2-5|NA
TGTGCCTGGAGTTTCAACCAAGAGACCCAGTACTTC
CAWSFNQETQYF
>NA|TRBV30|TRBJ2-7|NA
TGTGCCTGGAGTGTAACGCCCTATTACGAGCAGTACTTC
CAWSVTPYYEQYF
>NA|TRBV7-9|TRBJ2-7|TRBD2
TGTGCCAGCAGCCAGACTAGCGGACCCACGATAAACCTCTACGAGCAGTACTTC
CASSQTSGPTINLYEQYF
>NA|TRBV6-6|TRBJ2-7|TRBD1
TGTGCCAGCAGTTACGGGACAGACACTCGGCAGTACTTC
CASSYGTDTRQYF
>NA|TRBV7-9|TRBJ1-2|NA
TGTGCCAGCCTGAAAACGGGGGTGGGCACCTTC
CASLKTGVGTF
>NA|TRBV9|TRBJ2-7|NA
TGTGCCAGCAGCGCGGATGGCGGGGTCACGAAGGCTGAGGCTTCCTACGAGCAGTACTTC
CASSADGGVTKAEASYEQYF
>NA|TRBV5-4|TRBJ2-4|TRBD2
TGTGCCAGCAGCCTAGCTGGGACTAGTAGAGCCAAAAACATTCAGTACTTC
CASSLAGTSRAKNIQYF
>NA|TRBV29-1|TRBJ2-1|NA
TGCAGCGTTGAAGATCGGGGGGCTTTAAACAATGAGCAGTTCTTC
CSVEDRGALNNEQFF
>NA|TRBV30|TRBJ2-7|NA
TGTGCCTGGAGTATCAGGGAATACGAGCAGTACTTC
CAWSIREYEQYF
>NA|TRBV2|TRBJ1-2|NA
TGTGCCAGCAGTGGGGGGGGTTTCTATGGCTACACCTTC
CASSGGGFYGYTF
>NA|TRBV5-1|TRBJ2-3|NA
TGCGCCAGCAGCTTGGGTACAGGGTCATCAACAGATACGCAGTATTTT
CASSLGTGSSTDTQYF